The sequence of this T cell receptor (beta chain) was determined in a study of blood T cell repertoires in COVID-19. Study summary: Sites across the United States, Italy and Spain contributed samples from acute and convalescent COVID-19. Sample material is recorded as cDNA or gDNA derived from T cells, B-cell-depleted T cells, or PBMCs.

This clone was seen a handful of times. The CDR3 is 14 amino acids. Germline values: CDR1 KGHSH, CDR2 LQKENI. Germline trimming cut 5 bases from V and 7 bases from J; bases unmatched to any gene: 4. Authors' methods: Reference gene primers were amplified, and this amplification served to estimate nucleated cell counts. Method: immunoSEQ multiplex PCR; TCRdb's copy keeps in-frame clones and lacks some. V and J calls plus clone size are reproduced from that table; the DNA served to infer D and trimming. The table records more than 250,000 clones, 70% to 90% of them present only once. The sequenced sample consisted of PBMCs or T cells enriched from blood (not recorded which). This chain uses TRBV18 with TRBJ1-6; 8 bases map to TRBD1. This receptor was obtained from a woman aged 30 to 39 who had recovered from COVID-19. CDR3 sequence: CASSSTGANSPLHF. The CDR3 bases are TGTGCCAGCTCATCGACAGGGGCCAATTCACCCCTCCACTTT.